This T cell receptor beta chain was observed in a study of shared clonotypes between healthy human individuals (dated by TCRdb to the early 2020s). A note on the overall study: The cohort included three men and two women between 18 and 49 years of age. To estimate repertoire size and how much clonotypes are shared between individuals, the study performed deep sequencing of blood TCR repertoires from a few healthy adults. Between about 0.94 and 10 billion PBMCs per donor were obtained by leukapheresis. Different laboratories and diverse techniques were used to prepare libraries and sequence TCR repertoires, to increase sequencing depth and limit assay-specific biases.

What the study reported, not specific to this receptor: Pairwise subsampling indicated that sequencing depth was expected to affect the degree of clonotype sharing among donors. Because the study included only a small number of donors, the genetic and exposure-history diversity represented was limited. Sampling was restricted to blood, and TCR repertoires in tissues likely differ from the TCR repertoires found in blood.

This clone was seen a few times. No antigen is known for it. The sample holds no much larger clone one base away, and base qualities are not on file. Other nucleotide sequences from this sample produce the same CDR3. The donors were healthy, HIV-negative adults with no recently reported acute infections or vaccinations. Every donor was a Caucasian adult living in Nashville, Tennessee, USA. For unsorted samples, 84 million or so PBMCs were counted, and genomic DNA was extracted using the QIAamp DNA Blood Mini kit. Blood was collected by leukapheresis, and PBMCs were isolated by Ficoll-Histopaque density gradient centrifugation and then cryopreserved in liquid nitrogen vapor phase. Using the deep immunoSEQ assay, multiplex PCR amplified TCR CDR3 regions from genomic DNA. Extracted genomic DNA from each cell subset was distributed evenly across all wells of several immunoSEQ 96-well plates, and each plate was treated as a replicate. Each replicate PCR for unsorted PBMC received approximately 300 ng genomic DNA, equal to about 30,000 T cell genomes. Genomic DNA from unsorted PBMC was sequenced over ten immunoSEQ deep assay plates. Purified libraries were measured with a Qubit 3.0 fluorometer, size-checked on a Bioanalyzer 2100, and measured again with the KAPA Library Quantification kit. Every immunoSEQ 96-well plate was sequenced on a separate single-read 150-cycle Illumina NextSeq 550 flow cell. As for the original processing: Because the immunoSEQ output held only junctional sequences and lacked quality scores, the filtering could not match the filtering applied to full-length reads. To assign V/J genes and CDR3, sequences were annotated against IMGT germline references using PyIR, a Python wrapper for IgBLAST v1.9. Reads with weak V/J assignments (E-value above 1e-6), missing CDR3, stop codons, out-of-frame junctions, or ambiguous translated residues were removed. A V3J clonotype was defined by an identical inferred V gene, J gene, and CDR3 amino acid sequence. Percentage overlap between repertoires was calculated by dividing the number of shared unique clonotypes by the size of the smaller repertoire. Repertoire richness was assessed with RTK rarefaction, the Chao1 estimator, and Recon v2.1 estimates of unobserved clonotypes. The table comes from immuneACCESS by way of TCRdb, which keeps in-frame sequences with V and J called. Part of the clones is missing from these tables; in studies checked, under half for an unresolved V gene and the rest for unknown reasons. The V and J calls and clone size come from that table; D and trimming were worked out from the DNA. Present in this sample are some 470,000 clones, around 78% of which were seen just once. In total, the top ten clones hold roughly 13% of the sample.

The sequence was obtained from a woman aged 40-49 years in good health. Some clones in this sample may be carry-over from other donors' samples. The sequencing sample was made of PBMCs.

In nucleotide form, the sequence is TGTGCCAGCAGTCGTCAGCCCTACTATGGCTACACCTTC. It codes for CASSRQPYYGYTF. The chain is encoded by TRBV28 joined to TRBJ1-2; the D gene remains uncertain. The CDR3 starts with the cysteine, ends with the phenylalanine, and has 13 residues. Only the CDR3 DNA is retained, 39 bases long and in frame from the first base. Reading the germline V gene gives CDR1 MDHEN and CDR2 SYDVKM. V is shortened by 5 bases, J by 3 bases, and the region joining them spans 10 bases.